This passage covers 25 T cell receptor beta chains from one sample sequenced in a study of blood T cell repertoires in COVID-19. The method was immunoSEQ multiplex PCR; TCRdb's version includes in-frame clones alone and lacks a portion of them. The sample holds about 69,000 clones, about four fifths seen once. The sample comprised peripheral blood. The receptors were gathered from a human donor in a cohort sampled during active COVID-19.

This rearrangement joins TRBV29-1 to TRBJ2-2; perhaps TRBD1 as D (5 bases). The V gene lost 5 bases and the J gene lost 6 bases, with 10 bases spanning the gap. The CDR3 spans 12 residues. CDR1 is SQVTM and CDR2 is ANQGSEA in the germline V gene. The CDR3 sequence: CSVNQGPGELFF. The CDR3 DNA sequence: TGCAGCGTTAACCAGGGCCCCGGGGAGCTGTTTTTT.

J is TRBJ1-6 and V is TRBV28; D perhaps matches TRBD1 (5 bases). V lost 6 bases and J 13 bases, leaving 13 bases between the germline ends. The germline gives CDR1 MDHEN, CDR2 SYDVKM. CDR3 size: 12 residues. CDR3 sequence (DNA): TGTGCCAGCAGGGGGCCCCTAGTTCCCCTCCACTTT. It encodes CASRGPLVPLHF.

The chain uses TRBV7-8 and TRBJ1-1; D is undetermined. CDR1 and CDR2 from the germline V gene are SGHVS and FQNEAQ. The CDR3 spans 12 residues. The V end lost 0 bases, the J end lost 6 bases, and 5 bases lay between the germline ends. Here the CDR3 DNA reads TGTGCCAGCAGCTTAGCCAGGTCTGAAGCTTTCTTT. The encoded protein is CASSLARSEAFF.

A word on this clone: Compared with germline, one end of the junction differs, possibly owing to a read error. The chain uses TRBV19 and TRBJ2-1; 11 nucleotides match TRBD2. This CDR3 is built from 14 residues. The germline CDR1 and CDR2 sequences are LNHDA and SQIVND (reference sequence). CDR3 sequence: CASRIAGGTHEQFF. In DNA, the CDR3 is TGTGCCAGTAGGATAGCGGGAGGGACGCATGAGCAGTTCTTC.

The chain carries TRBV5-6 and TRBJ1-4, with TRBD1 as a possible D gene (5 bases). The CDR3 has 17 amino acids. Trimming pared 3 bases from V and 2 bases from J, leaving 17 bases between. Germline-derived CDR1 and CDR2 are SGHDT and YYEEEE. CDR3 nucleotide sequence: TGTGCCAGCAGCTCGGCAGGGAGGGGCTTCACTAATGAAAAACTGTTTTTT. Protein product: CASSSAGRGFTNEKLFF.

This clone showed up many times. The chain is built from TRBV27 and TRBJ1-6; D gene unclear. This CDR3 contains 14 residues. V lost 3 bases and J 0 bases, leaving 3 bases between the germline ends. Germline V lookup: CDR1 MNHEY, CDR2 SMNVEV (reference sequence). This chain's CDR3 is CASSFSSYNSPLHF. The CDR3 DNA follows: TGTGCCAGCAGTTTTAGCTCCTATAATTCACCCCTCCACTTT.

This chain joins TRBV11-2 and TRBJ2-3; no definite D call. The CDR3 spans 12 residues. The germline gives CDR1 SGHAT, CDR2 FQNNGV. V was clipped by 4 bases and J by 6 bases, with 8 bases between them. This CDR3 reads CASSYNGDTQYF. As DNA, the CDR3 is TGTGCCAGCAGCTACAACGGGGATACGCAGTATTTT.

The J gene is TRBJ1-6, the V gene TRBV14; D not resolved. Germline lookup yields CDR1 SGHDN and CDR2 FVKESK. V dropped 4 bases and J dropped 8 bases, with 9 bases sitting between them. The CDR3 is made up of 13 amino acids. The CDR3 spells CASSPRLDSPLHF. The CDR3 nucleotides read TGTGCCAGCAGCCCCCGACTTGATTCACCCCTCCACTTT.

The V call is TRBV15, the J call TRBJ2-1; the match to TRBD2 covers 10 bases. CDR3 length: 20 residues. Germline assignment: CDR1 LNHNV and CDR2 YYDKDF (reference sequence). After removal of 0 bases from V and 0 bases from J, the junction contained 11 bases not matched to a gene. In DNA, the CDR3 is TGTGCCACCAGCAGAGATCGGCTAGCGGGAGCCCCGTCCTCCTACAATGAGCAGTTCTTC. As protein: CATSRDRLAGAPSSYNEQFF.

CDR3 amino acids: CASSLLVGSGPRAFF. CDR3 bases: TGTGCCAGCAGCCTACTCGTAGGTTCTGGTCCTAGAGCTTTCTTT. This rearrangement joins TRBV7-8 to TRBJ1-1; no clear D gene. Germline loops: CDR1 SGHVS, CDR2 FQNEAQ. With 5 bases removed from V and 10 bases from J, the gap between germline ends came to 23 bases. This CDR3 spans 15 amino acids.

The chain has TRBV13 and TRBJ2-7; TRBD2 matches at 15 bases. With V trimmed by 4 bases and J by 2 bases, 9 bases remained unmatched. The CDR3 covers 18 residues. Germline V CDR1 and CDR2: PRHDT, FYEKMQ (reference sequence). The CDR3 coding sequence is TGTGCCAGCAGCTCTTATGGACTAGCGGGAGGGCCGGCCTACGAGCAGTACTTC. It translates to CASSSYGLAGGPAYEQYF. The variable domain in full, completed from reference TRBV13 and TRBJ2-7, reads AAGVIQSPRHLIKEKRETATLKCYPIPRHDTVYWYQQGPGQDPQFLISFYEKMQSDKGSIPDRFSAQQFSDYHSELNMSSLELGDSALYFCASSSYGLAGGPAYEQYFGPGTRLTVT.

The chain recombines TRBV2 with TRBJ2-5, with a tentative D call TRBD1 (5 bases). The germline CDR1 and CDR2 sequences are SNHLY and FYNNEI. CDR3 length: 14 amino acids. The V and J ends lost 0 bases and 5 bases respectively, with 10 bases between them. DNA of the CDR3: TGTGCCAGCAGTGAAGCTCGAGCAGGGGAGACCCAGTACTTC. Amino acid sequence: CASSEARAGETQYF.

The chain couples TRBV6-5 to TRBJ1-5; 8 bases line up with TRBD1. CDR3 length: 14 amino acids. V lost 6 bases and J lost 8; bases outside the gene matches: 9. CDR1 is MNHEY, CDR2 SVGAGI, per germline. CDR3 residues: CASSPGQGSEPQHF. For the CDR3, the DNA is TGTGCCAGCAGCCCAGGACAGGGCTCCGAGCCCCAGCATTTT.

J is TRBJ2-1 and V is TRBV9; 7 nucleotides line up with TRBD1. CDR3 size: 15 residues. Per germline, CDR1 SGDLS and CDR2 YYNGEE. V shed 4 bases and J 4 bases; nucleotides not matched to a gene: 8. The CDR3 reads CASSPLGDRYNEQFF. CDR3 DNA sequence: TGTGCCAGCAGCCCTTTAGGGGACAGATACAATGAGCAGTTCTTC.

This rearrangement joins TRBV19 to TRBJ2-3, with TRBD2 matching 7 bases. J was trimmed by 0 bases and V by 6 bases; bases with no gene match: 6. The germline CDR1 and CDR2 sequences are LNHDA and SQIVND (reference sequence). There are 15 residues in the CDR3. This CDR3 reads CASSRSSGSTDTQYF. The CDR3 region has the DNA TGTGCCAGTAGCCGCTCTAGCGGTAGCACAGATACGCAGTATTTT.

The chain carries TRBV5-4 and TRBJ2-5, with D tentatively TRBD2 (6 bases). The CDR3 is 16 residues long. Per the germline V gene, CDR1 is SGHNT and CDR2 is YYREEE (reference sequence). Between the trimmed V and J ends, which lost 1 base and 1 base, there was a span of 14 bases. CDR3 in DNA: TGTGCCAGCAGCTTGAGGTTCGGGGGTCCCCAAGAGACCCAGTACTTC. It translates to CASSLRFGGPQETQYF.

The J gene is TRBJ2-7, the V gene TRBV3-1 (or the pseudogene TRBV3-2), with D tentatively TRBD1 (5 bases). The V end lost 3 bases, the J end lost 2 bases, and 14 bases lay between the germline ends. The CDR3 loop spans 15 amino acids. Germline CDR1 is LGHDT and CDR2 is YNNKEL (reference sequence). Written as DNA, the CDR3 is TGTGCCAGCAGCCACAGGGCTCGCCAGCCCTACGAGCAGTACTTC. As protein: CASSHRARQPYEQYF.

This clone was picked up a small number of times. V usage is TRBV6-5 and J usage is TRBJ2-1, with 8 bases identical to TRBD2. CDR1 is MNHEY and CDR2 is SVGAGI in the germline V gene. The V gene end was trimmed by 10 bases and the J gene end by 13 bases; junction bases not matched to a gene: 18. The CDR3 has 14 residues. The CDR3 region is CATQGTGGPRSQFF. CDR3 in DNA: TGTGCCACCCAGGGGACGGGAGGGCCACGGAGCCAGTTCTTC.

CDR3 in amino acids: CAWSAQNREIYNSPLHF. CDR3 DNA: TGTGCCTGGAGTGCCCAGAACAGGGAAATCTATAATTCACCCCTCCACTTT. This chain joins TRBV30 and TRBJ1-6, with D perhaps matching TRBD1 (6 bases). The germline CDR1 and CDR2 sequences are GTSNPN and SVGIG (reference sequence). The length of the CDR3 is 17 residues. Trimming pared 1 base from V and 3 bases from J, leaving 16 bases between.

The chain has TRBV27 and TRBJ1-6, with D hard to call. Germline V CDR1 and CDR2: MNHEY, SMNVEV (reference sequence). V lost 3 bases and J 9 bases, leaving 12 bases between the germline ends. This CDR3 has 14 residues. This CDR3 reads CASSFPGAASPLHF. The CDR3, as DNA: TGTGCCAGCAGTTTCCCGGGAGCAGCTTCACCCCTCCACTTT.

The chain links TRBV15 to TRBJ1-5; unclear D gene. V was shortened by 0 bases and J by 5 bases, with 11 bases between the two germline ends. Germline V gene sequence: CDR1 LNHNV, CDR2 YYDKDF (reference sequence). There are 15 residues in the CDR3. The CDR3 loop is CATSRDLRGYQPQHF. In DNA form, the CDR3 reads TGTGCCACCAGCAGAGATCTTCGGGGATATCAGCCCCAGCATTTT.

The gene calls are TRBV27 and TRBJ2-2; D unresolved. From germline, CDR1 is MNHEY and CDR2 SMNVEV (reference sequence). Trimming stripped 7 bases from V and 1 base from J, with 10 bases between. The CDR3 contains 14 residues. The CDR3 reads CASIMTGNTGELFF. In DNA form, the CDR3 reads TGTGCCAGCATTATGACGGGGAACACCGGGGAGCTGTTTTTT.

This rearrangement joins TRBV6-5 to TRBJ1-3, with 9 bases that match TRBD1. The CDR3 length is 15 residues. With 5 bases clipped from V and 0 bases from J, the junction kept 2 bases outside the gene matches. The V gene's germline CDR1 is MNHEY and CDR2 SVGAGI. This CDR3 is CASSLTGGSGNTIYF. The CDR3 DNA reads as TGTGCCAGCAGTCTGACAGGGGGCTCTGGAAACACCATATATTTT.

This clone was seen once. This sequence joins TRBV24-1 and TRBJ2-2; 8 bases agree with TRBD2. The germline V gene encodes CDR1 KGHDR and CDR2 SFDVKD. Trimming cost V 3 bases and J 5 bases; bases outside gene matches: 16. The length of the CDR3 is 19 residues. DNA of the CDR3: TGTGCCACCAGTGATCCCTCCGGGACTAGGAAGGGGGGGACCGGGGAGCTGTTTTTT. This encodes CATSDPSGTRKGGTGELFF.

J is TRBJ2-3 and V is TRBV6-6; tentatively, D is TRBD2 (6 bases). The CDR3 spans 14 residues. Germline loops: CDR1 MNHNY, CDR2 SVGAGI (reference sequence). V lost 8 bases and J lost 0, with 12 bases in between. The CDR3 region has the DNA TGTGCCAGCGCGGAGGGGCGTAGCACAGATACGCAGTATTTT. Translated, it gives CASAEGRSTDTQYF.